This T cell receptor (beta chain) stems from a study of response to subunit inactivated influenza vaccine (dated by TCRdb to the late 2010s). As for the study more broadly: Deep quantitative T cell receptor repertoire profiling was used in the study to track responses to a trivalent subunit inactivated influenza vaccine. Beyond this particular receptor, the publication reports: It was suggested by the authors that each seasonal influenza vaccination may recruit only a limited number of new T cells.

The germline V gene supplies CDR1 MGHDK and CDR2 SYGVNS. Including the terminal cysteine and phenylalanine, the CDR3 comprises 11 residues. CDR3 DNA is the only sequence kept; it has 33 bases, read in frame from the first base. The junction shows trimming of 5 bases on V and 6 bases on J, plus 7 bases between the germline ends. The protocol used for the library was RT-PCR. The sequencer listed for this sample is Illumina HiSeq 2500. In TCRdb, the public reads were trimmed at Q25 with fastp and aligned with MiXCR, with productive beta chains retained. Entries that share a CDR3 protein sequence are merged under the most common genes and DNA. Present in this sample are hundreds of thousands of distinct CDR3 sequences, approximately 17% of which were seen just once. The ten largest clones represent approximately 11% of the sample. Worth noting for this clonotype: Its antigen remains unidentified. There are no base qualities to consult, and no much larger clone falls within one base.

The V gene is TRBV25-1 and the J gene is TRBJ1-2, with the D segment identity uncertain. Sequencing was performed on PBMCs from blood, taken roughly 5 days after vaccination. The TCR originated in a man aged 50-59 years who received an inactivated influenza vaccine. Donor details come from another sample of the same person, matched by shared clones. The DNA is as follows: TGTGCCAGCAGTTCCCCAGATGGCTACACCTTC. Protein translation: CASSSPDGYTF.